Following are 27 T cell receptor beta chains from one sample sequenced in a study of CD8 T cells in ankylosing spondylitis. General study points: In ankylosing spondylitis blood, a motif of roughly 8 highly homologous TCR beta variants appeared characteristic.

TCRdb reprocessed the 5' RACE reads with MiXCR, giving one entry per CDR3 protein. The sample has around 490,000 distinct CDR3 sequences, less than 6% seen once. Antigen specificity for these receptors is unknown. Sequencing used blood, either unsorted or a sorted T cell fraction (not recorded which). These receptors came from a male donor with ankylosing spondylitis.

This clonotype was recorded many times. This chain links TRBV20-1 with TRBJ2-5, with D tentatively TRBD1 or TRBD2 (5 bases each). V lost 5 bases, J lost 2 bases, and 15 bases lay in between. In germline, CDR1 is DFQATT, CDR2 SNEGSKA (reference sequence). The CDR3 covers 14 residues. The CDR3 DNA reads TGCAGTGCTGCCAGGGACCGTCCACAAGAGACCCAGTACTTC. Its protein product is CSAARDRPQETQYF.

V is TRBV4-1 and J is TRBJ2-5; 8 positions agree with TRBD1. Germline trimming cut 3 bases from V and 5 bases from J; bases unmatched to any gene: 14. The CDR3 loop spans 17 amino acids. Germline V gene lookup returns CDR1 MGHRA and CDR2 YSYEKL. The CDR3 protein is CASSQPLGTGALETQYF. The CDR3 DNA reads TGCGCCAGCAGCCAGCCCCTCGGGACAGGAGCTTTGGAGACCCAGTACTTC.

This clonotype occurred many times. The chain is built from TRBV25-1 and TRBJ2-3; D is perhaps TRBD1 (6 bases). V lost 6 bases and J 2 bases, leaving 9 bases between the germline ends. Germline CDR1 reads MGHDK; CDR2 reads SYGVNS. This CDR3 is built from 13 residues. In DNA, the CDR3 is TGTGCCAGCAGCCGACAGGACACAGATACGCAGTATTTT. Translated: CASSRQDTDTQYF.

This clonotype showed up just a few times. V is TRBV7-9 and J is TRBJ2-1; weak D call: TRBD1 (7 bases). Trimming removed 6 bases from V and 7 bases from J, with 16 bases in between. This CDR3 contains 14 residues. Germline CDR1 reads SEHNR; CDR2 reads FQNEAQ (reference sequence). CDR3 DNA sequence: TGTGCCAGCAGGCGGGACAGCACCTCTAATGAGCAGTTCTTC. Translation gives CASRRDSTSNEQFF.

Ten or more counts support this clonotype. The genes are TRBV20-1 and TRBJ2-7; D is unclear. V lost 5 bases and J lost 2, with 13 bases in between. This CDR3 has 13 residues. Germline V gene lookup returns CDR1 DFQATT and CDR2 SNEGSKA (reference sequence). The CDR3 bases are TGCAGTGCTGCCGCCGGGTTAACCTACGAGCAGTACTTC. This codes for CSAAAGLTYEQYF.

This clonotype showed up many times. V is TRBV9 and J is TRBJ2-1; 7 bases are shared with TRBD1. From germline, CDR1 is SGDLS and CDR2 YYNGEE. V dropped 0 bases and J dropped 3; count of bases not matched to a gene: 3. The CDR3 runs 15 residues. CDR3 coding DNA: TGTGCCAGCAGCGTAGGACAGGGAATCTACAATGAGCAGTTCTTC. Translated: CASSVGQGIYNEQFF.

This clonotype came up a few times. The DNA of the CDR3 is TGCGCCAGCAGCCAAGTCTCGGCGTCTTGGGGGGGCCCCCGCACAGATACGCAGTATTTT. This encodes CASSQVSASWGGPRTDTQYF. The gene calls are TRBV4-3 and TRBJ2-3; D is perhaps TRBD2 (7 bases). This CDR3 comprises 20 residues. Germline V gene sequence: CDR1 LGHNA, CDR2 YSLEER. The ends were cut back, 1 base at V and 1 base at J, with 24 bases in the middle.

There are a few counts of this clonotype. This chain connects TRBV29-1 to TRBJ2-2; TRBD1 might be the D (5 bases). The CDR3 has 13 amino acids. Germline V gives CDR1 SQVTM, CDR2 ANQGSEA. With 5 bases removed from V and 5 bases from J, the gap between germline ends came to 12 bases. The CDR3 is CSVSAGWTGELFF. Written as DNA, the CDR3 is TGCAGCGTTAGTGCAGGGTGGACCGGGGAGCTGTTTTTT.

This clonotype was picked up a small number of times. The chain joins TRBV4-3 to TRBJ2-7; D is perhaps TRBD2 (5 bases). The CDR3 covers 15 residues. Germline values: CDR1 LGHNA, CDR2 YSLEER. The ends were cut back, 4 bases at V and 5 bases at J, with 18 bases in the middle. Here the CDR3 DNA reads TGCGCCAGCAGCCCTACCAGCGGAGTCCTCGACGAGCAGTACTTC. Translating it yields CASSPTSGVLDEQYF.

This clonotype was picked up many times. The chain recombines TRBV20-1 with TRBJ2-4; 7 bases agree with TRBD2. The V and J ends lost 5 bases and 14 bases, in that order; junction bases with no gene match: 12. Germline values: CDR1 DFQATT, CDR2 SNEGSKA (reference sequence). CDR3 length: 12 amino acids. CDR3 in DNA: TGCAGTGCTTACCCCGGGACTACCCCGGAGTACTTC. This gives the protein CSAYPGTTPEYF.

Many counts were recorded for this clonotype. The chain has TRBV7-2 and TRBJ1-5; 7 bases line up with TRBD1. Germline assignment: CDR1 SGHTA and CDR2 FQGNSA. This CDR3 has 17 amino acids. Unmatched junction bases numbered 8, after V lost 3 bases and J lost 0 bases. CDR3 sequence (DNA): TGTGCCAGCAGCTTGGACCGGGACAGTGATAGCAATCAGCCCCAGCATTTT. Translated, it gives CASSLDRDSDSNQPQHF. Combining the CDR3 with reference TRBV7-2 and TRBJ1-5 gives the whole variable domain GAGVSQSPSNKVTEKGKDVELRCDPISGHTALYWYRQSLGQGLEFLIYFQGNSAPDKSGLPSDRFSAERTGGSVSTLTIQRTQQEDSAVYLCASSLDRDSDSNQPQHFGDGTRLSIL.

This clonotype showed up many times. The genes are TRBV7-2 and TRBJ1-1; D not certain. The length of the CDR3 is 13 residues. Germline CDR1 is SGHTA and CDR2 is FQGNSA. Between the trimmed V and J ends, which lost 1 base and 4 bases, there was a span of 7 bases. The CDR3 DNA sequence: TGTGCCAGCAGCTTAGGGGTAGGCACTGAAGCTTTCTTT. It codes for CASSLGVGTEAFF.

This clonotype came up many times. V usage is TRBV20-1 and J usage is TRBJ2-7; the D gene is possibly TRBD2 (6 bases). Germline-derived CDR1 and CDR2 are DFQATT and SNEGSKA (reference sequence). This CDR3 region has 15 residues. Between the trimmed V and J ends, which lost 1 base and 2 bases, there was a span of 15 bases. The CDR3 coding sequence is TGCAGTGCTAGAGTGAAGCCGCGGGGAGCCTACGAGCAGTACTTC. This sequence encodes CSARVKPRGAYEQYF.

Only a few counts were recorded for this clonotype. The J gene is TRBJ2-7, the V gene TRBV7-9; D ambiguous. Germline V lookup: CDR1 SEHNR, CDR2 FQNEAQ (reference sequence). The V end lost 5 bases, the J end lost 5 bases, and 13 bases lay between the germline ends. The CDR3 length is 13 residues. DNA of the CDR3: TGTGCCAGCAGCCCCGAGGCCAAGGACGAGCAGTACTTC. This encodes CASSPEAKDEQYF.

This clonotype was counted ten times or more. The J gene is TRBJ1-2, the V gene TRBV5-5, with 8 nucleotides matching TRBD1. Germline-derived CDR1 and CDR2 are SGHKS and YYEKEE (reference sequence). This CDR3 is built from 16 residues. With V trimmed by 4 bases and J by 8 bases, 16 bases remained unmatched. The CDR3 loop is CASSASTTDRAEGYTF. Here the CDR3 DNA reads TGTGCCAGCAGCGCAAGCACTACGGACAGGGCTGAAGGCTACACCTTC. The full variable domain, rest sourced from reference TRBV5-5 and TRBJ1-2, is DAGVTQSPTHLIKTRGQQVTLRCSPISGHKSVSWYQQVLGQGPQFIFQYYEKEERGRGNFPDRFSARQFPNYSSELNVNALLLGDSALYLCASSASTTDRAEGYTFGSGTRLTVV.

Only a few counts were recorded for this clonotype. The rearrangement uses TRBV7-6 and TRBJ2-5, with D tentatively TRBD1 (6 bases). Germline V gene data show CDR1 as SGHVS and CDR2 as FNYEAQ. Trimming removed 3 bases at V and 7 bases at J, with 15 bases between. The CDR3 loop spans 14 amino acids. The DNA of the CDR3 is TGTGCCAGCAGCTTGGGGCAGGGGAGTCGGACCCAGTACTTC. Translation gives CASSLGQGSRTQYF.

Many counts were recorded for this clonotype. J is TRBJ1-2 and V is TRBV29-1, with D unresolved. V was pared by 6 bases and J by 8 bases, with 22 bases between. Per germline, CDR1 SQVTM and CDR2 ANQGSEA. The CDR3 runs 14 residues. Written as DNA, the CDR3 is TGCAGCGTAGATGCCGGGATCCCCGGTGGAGGCTACACCTTC. Residues: CSVDAGIPGGGYTF.

The CDR3 DNA is TGTGCCAGCAGCTCATTTAAGGACAGGGTAGTCTACGAGCAGTACTTC. Translated: CASSSFKDRVVYEQYF. V is TRBV11-1 and J is TRBJ2-7; TRBD1 aligns across 8 bases. In germline, CDR1 is SGHAT, CDR2 FQDESV (reference sequence). With 4 bases clipped from V and 3 bases from J, the junction kept 11 bases outside the gene matches. This CDR3 is 16 amino acids long.

This clonotype came up many times. The chain combines TRBV27 with TRBJ1-2; D is uncertain. Germline lookup yields CDR1 MNHEY and CDR2 SMNVEV (reference sequence). The CDR3 loop spans 14 amino acids. V was clipped by 3 bases and J by 4 bases, with 12 bases between them. The CDR3 nucleotides read TGTGCCAGCAGTTTGACTCCCAAGGGCTATGGCTACACCTTC. Translating gives CASSLTPKGYGYTF.

Many counts were recorded for this clonotype. The DNA for the CDR3 is TGCAGTGCTAGGGACAATTTAGCCGATACGCAGTATTTT. This gives the protein CSARDNLADTQYF. J is TRBJ2-3 and V is TRBV20-1; possibly TRBD1 for D (5 bases). The CDR3 has 13 residues. Germline V gives CDR1 DFQATT, CDR2 SNEGSKA (reference sequence). V was shortened by 3 bases and J by 6 bases, with 13 bases between the two germline ends.

This clonotype was recorded many times. This chain uses TRBV24-1 with TRBJ2-4; 8 positions match TRBD1. Losses at the gene ends were 4 bases for V and 8 bases for J; bases not matched to a gene: 3. CDR1 is KGHDR, CDR2 SFDVKD, per germline. This CDR3 has 13 residues. In DNA form, the CDR3 reads TGTGCCACCAGTGACCTGGACAGGGACATTCAGTACTTC. The encoded protein is CATSDLDRDIQYF.

This clonotype was seen a few times. The rearrangement joins TRBV12-3 or TRBV12-4 to TRBJ2-7, with D perhaps being TRBD1 or TRBD2 (5 bases each). The CDR3 runs to 15 residues. Trimming left V 3 bases short and J 2 bases short, with 14 bases between. The DNA for the CDR3 is TGTGCCAGCAGTTTTCGGGACCTACGCCCCTACGAGCAGTACTTC. This gives the protein CASSFRDLRPYEQYF.

This clonotype was counted only a few times. Here the CDR3 DNA reads TGTGCCAGCAGCCCCGGTAGCGATCAAGAGACCCAGTACTTC. Encoded protein: CASSPGSDQETQYF. The chain has TRBV7-2 and TRBJ2-5; tentatively, D is TRBD2 (5 bases). With 5 bases removed from V and 2 bases from J, the gap between germline ends came to 12 bases. This CDR3 region has 14 residues. CDR1 is SGHTA and CDR2 is FQGNSA in the germline V gene. Filled out from reference TRBV7-2 and TRBJ2-5, the complete variable domain reads GAGVSQSPSNKVTEKGKDVELRCDPISGHTALYWYRQSLGQGLEFLIYFQGNSAPDKSGLPSDRFSAERTGGSVSTLTIQRTQQEDSAVYLCASSPGSDQETQYFGPGTRLLVL.

This clonotype was detected only a few times. The chain carries TRBV6-6 and TRBJ2-3; no definite D call. This CDR3 has 12 residues. The ends were cut back, 6 bases at V and 2 bases at J, with 6 bases in the middle. Germline V gene data show CDR1 as MNHNY and CDR2 as SVGAGI (reference sequence). The CDR3 here is CASRSATDTQYF. The CDR3, as DNA: TGTGCCAGCAGATCCGCCACAGATACGCAGTATTTT.

This clonotype was detected many times. This rearrangement joins TRBV12-3 or TRBV12-4 to TRBJ2-1; 14 bases are shared with TRBD2. The CDR3 has 16 residues. V was clipped by 3 bases and J by 4 bases; unmatched bases: 2. The CDR3 nucleotides are TGTGCCAGCAGTTTTGGGACTAGCGGGAGTTACAATGAGCAGTTCTTC. This gives the protein CASSFGTSGSYNEQFF.

This clonotype was seen many times. The chain has TRBV4-3 and TRBJ1-2; 12 bases are shared with TRBD1. V lost 3 bases, J lost 0 bases, and 5 bases stayed unmatched. The CDR3 has 17 amino acids. Germline V CDR1 and CDR2: LGHNA, YSLEER. The CDR3 coding sequence is TGCGCCAGCAGCCACGGGACAGGGGGCAAATCTAACTATGGCTACACCTTC. Translating gives CASSHGTGGKSNYGYTF.

A remark on this clonotype: The germline gene is not matched at one end of the junction; a read error may be the cause. V is TRBV7-7 and J is TRBJ2-2; 12 bases line up with TRBD2. Germline values: CDR1 SSHAT, CDR2 FNYEAQ (reference sequence). The CDR3 runs to 17 residues. The CDR3, as DNA: TGTGCTAGCAGCTTAGGACTAGCGGGACCCAACACCGGGGAGCTGTTTTTT. It codes for CASSLGLAGPNTGELFF.